The 26 T cell receptor beta chains reported below all come from one sample, sequenced in a study of cytomegalovirus exposure and HLA in healthy donors. Measured with immunoSEQ multiplex PCR; TCRdb has only the in-frame clones, and not every one. The sample consists of approximately 160,000 clones, approximately 86% of them appearing once. The specimen sequenced was PBMCs. The receptor source for this set is a woman under 30 in good health and CMV-seronegative.

V is TRBV29-1 and J is TRBJ2-3; 9 bases line up with TRBD1. Germline V gene lookup returns CDR1 SQVTM and CDR2 ANQGSEA. CDR3 size: 19 residues. Trimming removed 3 bases from V and 2 bases from J; junction bases left unmatched: 18. CDR3 region: CSVESIDRGRPRYTDTQYF. In DNA form, the CDR3 reads TGCAGCGTTGAGTCCATAGACAGGGGGAGGCCCAGATACACAGATACGCAGTATTTT.

The rearrangement links TRBV27 to TRBJ2-7; 9 nucleotides line up with TRBD1. Germline CDR1 reads MNHEY; CDR2 reads SMNVEV (reference sequence). With V trimmed by 6 bases and J by 4 bases, 7 bases remained unmatched. The CDR3 contains 14 residues. This chain's CDR3 is CASSPAGTGYEQYF. For the CDR3, the DNA is TGTGCCAGCAGCCCAGCCGGGACAGGGTACGAGCAGTACTTC.

J is TRBJ2-1 and V is TRBV25-1, with D possibly matching TRBD1 (6 bases). From germline, CDR1 is MGHDK and CDR2 SYGVNS. The CDR3 runs to 11 residues. The ends were cut back, 4 bases at V and 12 bases at J, with 10 bases in the middle. In nucleotides, the CDR3 is TGTGCCAGCAGTGGGGGGCAACGGCAGTTCTTC. Translating it yields CASSGGQRQFF.

The rearrangement links TRBV9 to TRBJ2-5; the D is unclear. V lost 0 bases, J lost 3 bases, and 6 bases lay in between. This CDR3 comprises 13 residues. Germline CDR1 and CDR2: SGDLS and YYNGEE. CDR3 in DNA: TGTGCCAGCAGCGTAGACCGGGAAGAGACCCAGTACTTC. Protein sequence: CASSVDREETQYF.

This chain links TRBV7-8 with TRBJ1-5; D is undetermined. V was cut by 1 base and J by 2 bases, with 12 bases left in between. The length of the CDR3 is 16 residues. From germline, CDR1 is SGHVS and CDR2 FQNEAQ. Here the CDR3 reads CASSLGPPEGNQPQHF. The DNA of the CDR3 is TGTGCCAGCAGCTTAGGACCCCCGGAGGGCAATCAGCCCCAGCATTTT.

The genes are TRBV2 and TRBJ1-2; TRBD1 might be the D (6 bases). The CDR3 consists of 14 residues. Germline V gives CDR1 SNHLY, CDR2 FYNNEI. V gave up 4 bases and J gave up 2 bases, with 11 bases separating them. CDR3 DNA sequence: TGTGCCAGCAGTGTAAACAGGGAGAACTATGGCTACACCTTC. It specifies CASSVNRENYGYTF.

This clone was detected a few times. The V gene is TRBV5-1, the J gene TRBJ1-2; D remains unclear. Germline CDR1 reads SGHRS; CDR2 reads YFSETQ. This CDR3 region has 14 residues. V gave up 1 base and J gave up 5 bases, with 12 bases separating them. The CDR3 nucleotides are TGCGCCAGCAGCTTGACGAGGGTATCATATGGCTACACCTTC. It specifies CASSLTRVSYGYTF.

In this sample, this clone turned up a few times. J is TRBJ1-2 and V is TRBV29-1; 8 bases align to TRBD1. The germline V gene has CDR1 SQVTM and CDR2 ANQGSEA. The CDR3 sequence is 13 residues long. The V and J ends lost 6 bases and 4 bases, in that order; junction bases with no gene match: 7. The CDR3 DNA sequence: TGCAGCGTGTCAAAGGGACAGGCCTATGGCTACACCTTC. It encodes CSVSKGQAYGYTF.

The CDR3 sequence is CASSLGATDFF. The CDR3 DNA is TGTGCCAGCAGCTTAGGGGCCACGGATTTCTTT. This chain links TRBV11-2 with TRBJ1-1; D is unresolved. This CDR3 has 11 amino acids. The V end lost 1 base, the J end lost 13 bases, and 10 bases lay between the germline ends. Per germline, CDR1 SGHAT and CDR2 FQNNGV.

The V gene is TRBV27, the J gene TRBJ2-2; possibly TRBD1 for D (5 bases). The CDR3 has 18 amino acids. Germline V gene lookup returns CDR1 MNHEY and CDR2 SMNVEV (reference sequence). The ends were cut back, 5 bases at V and 1 base at J, with 20 bases in the middle. The CDR3 sequence is CASSRDSDILLNTGELFF. The CDR3 nucleotides are TGTGCCAGCAGTCGAGACAGCGATATATTATTGAACACCGGGGAGCTGTTTTTT.

The rearrangement uses TRBV19 and TRBJ1-1, with D unclear. CDR1 and CDR2 from the germline V gene are LNHDA and SQIVND (reference sequence). V was clipped by 4 bases and J by 7 bases, with 10 bases between them. This CDR3 region has 12 residues. The CDR3 loop reads CASSSQLLEAFF. The CDR3 DNA is TGTGCCAGTAGTAGCCAACTCCTTGAAGCTTTCTTT. The full variable domain, rest sourced from reference TRBV19 and TRBJ1-1, is DGGITQSPKYLFRKEGQNVTLSCEQNLNHDAMYWYRQDPGQGLRLIYYSQIVNDFQKGDIAEGYSVSREKKESFPLTVTSAQKNPTAFYLCASSSQLLEAFFGQGTRLTVV.

The gene calls are TRBV7-8 and TRBJ1-5, with TRBD1 as a possible D gene (5 bases). The CDR3 loop spans 16 amino acids. Trimming removed 2 bases from V and 3 bases from J, with 14 bases in between. Germline assignment: CDR1 SGHVS and CDR2 FQNEAQ. Here the CDR3 reads CASSLTRGGYNQPQHF. CDR3 sequence (DNA): TGTGCCAGCAGCTTAACACGCGGGGGGTACAATCAGCCCCAGCATTTT.

V and J are TRBV11-2 and TRBJ2-1, with unresolved D. The CDR3 has 14 residues. Germline V gene data show CDR1 as SGHAT and CDR2 as FQNNGV. V was clipped by 5 bases and J by 6 bases, with 14 bases between them. The DNA for the CDR3 is TGTGCCAGCAGCCTCGATCCCTCGGGCAATGAGCAGTTCTTC. It yields the protein CASSLDPSGNEQFF.

The genes are TRBV11-3 and TRBJ2-2; TRBD2 might be the D (5 bases). CDR3 length: 15 amino acids. The germline V gene encodes CDR1 SGHNT and CDR2 YENEEA. V lost 5 bases to trimming and J lost 4 bases, with 14 bases between them. Written as DNA, the CDR3 is TGTGCCAGCAGCCTGGGGAGATCTGGCACCGGGGAGCTGTTTTTT. Translation gives CASSLGRSGTGELFF.

The rearrangement links TRBV7-9 to TRBJ2-7; 8 nucleotides line up with TRBD1. V was pared by 5 bases and J by 2 bases, with 5 bases of the junction left unmatched. This CDR3 has 14 amino acids. The germline V gene has CDR1 SEHNR and CDR2 FQNEAQ (reference sequence). The CDR3 DNA sequence: TGTGCCAGCAGCACCGACAGGGGTCCCTACGAGCAGTACTTC. Residues: CASSTDRGPYEQYF.

This chain connects TRBV5-1 to TRBJ1-5; TRBD1 is a possible D gene (5 bases). Germline V gene sequence: CDR1 SGHRS, CDR2 YFSETQ. V gave up 4 bases and J gave up 4 bases, with 15 bases separating them. This CDR3 has 15 residues. The CDR3 loop reads CASSLSGMGNQPQHF. The CDR3 DNA sequence: TGCGCCAGCAGCCTATCAGGGATGGGAAATCAGCCCCAGCATTTT.

V gene TRBV27 combines with J gene TRBJ1-2, with TRBD1 matching over 7 bases. Germline V gene sequence: CDR1 MNHEY, CDR2 SMNVEV (reference sequence). Trimming cost V 6 bases and J 3 bases; bases outside gene matches: 10. CDR3 length: 15 residues. The chain's CDR3 is CASSPVDRAYYGYTF. DNA of the CDR3: TGTGCCAGCAGCCCGGTTGACAGGGCTTACTATGGCTACACCTTC.

This chain links TRBV2 with TRBJ2-2, with D perhaps matching TRBD1 (6 bases). V was clipped by 8 bases and J by 2 bases, with 12 bases between them. Germline CDR1 is SNHLY and CDR2 is FYNNEI. This CDR3 is built from 14 residues. CDR3 DNA: TGTGCCAGCCGAATGACAGGAAACACCGGGGAGCTGTTTTTT. Protein sequence: CASRMTGNTGELFF.

Turning to this clone: A read error may produce the germline difference seen at one junction end. This chain links TRBV7-9 with TRBJ1-1; TRBD1 might be the D (5 bases). CDR3 length: 11 amino acids. In germline, CDR1 is SEHNR, CDR2 FQNEAQ (reference sequence). CDR3: CASRGEGVCVF. CDR3 nucleotides: TGTGCCAGCAGGGGGGAGGGAGTATGTGTCTTT.

The chain has TRBV19 and TRBJ2-6; TRBD1 agrees at 9 bases. V was pared by 5 bases and J by 1 base, with 9 bases of the junction left unmatched. CDR1 and CDR2 (germline): LNHDA, SQIVND (reference sequence). The CDR3 extends over 18 amino acids. The CDR3 spells CASSGYRDRDSGANVLTF. CDR3 in DNA: TGTGCCAGTAGTGGATACCGGGACAGGGATTCTGGGGCCAACGTCCTGACTTTC.

The rearrangement uses TRBV4-2 and TRBJ1-1, with D tentatively TRBD1 (5 bases). The germline V gene encodes CDR1 LGHNA and CDR2 YNFKEQ. Between the trimmed V and J ends, which lost 4 bases and 0 bases, there was a span of 12 bases. The CDR3 has 15 amino acids. CDR3 in amino acids: CASSPIGGMNTEAFF. The CDR3 DNA follows: TGTGCCAGCAGCCCAATCGGGGGAATGAACACTGAAGCTTTCTTT.

Written as DNA, the CDR3 is TGTGCCAGCAGCTTAAGAGCAGGGCACAATCAGCCCCAGCATTTT. Its translation: CASSLRAGHNQPQHF. The chain couples TRBV7-2 to TRBJ1-5; TRBD1 is a possible D gene (5 bases). The ends were cut back, 2 bases at V and 3 bases at J, with 11 bases in the middle. CDR3 length: 15 residues. Germline assignment: CDR1 SGHTA and CDR2 FQGNSA.

This clone was counted a single time. The V gene is TRBV6-1, the J gene TRBJ1-3, with a tentative D call TRBD1 (5 bases). V lost 1 base and J 4 bases, leaving 20 bases between the germline ends. The CDR3 is 18 amino acids. The germline V gene encodes CDR1 MNHNS and CDR2 SASEGT. DNA of the CDR3: TGTGCCAGCAGTGAAGAGTGGTTGGGGGGAGGTACGGGAAACACCATATATTTT. It is translated as CASSEEWLGGGTGNTIYF.

This chain uses TRBV30 with TRBJ2-1, with D possibly matching TRBD1 (6 bases). Germline V lookup: CDR1 GTSNPN, CDR2 SVGIG (reference sequence). Trimming removed 6 bases from V and 4 bases from J, with 13 bases in between. This CDR3 region has 13 residues. CDR3 sequence (DNA): TGTGCCTGTTTGGACAGAGTTTACAATGAGCAGTTCTTC. This encodes CACLDRVYNEQFF.

In this sample, this clone turned up once. The rearrangement links TRBV12-5 to TRBJ2-7; maybe TRBD2 (6 bases). This CDR3 is 13 amino acids long. The V and J ends lost 0 bases and 4 bases respectively, with 7 bases between them. The germline CDR1 and CDR2 sequences are LGHNT and FRNRAP. This CDR3 reads CASGLVEGYEQYF. The CDR3 DNA reads as TGTGCTAGTGGTTTGGTGGAGGGTTACGAGCAGTACTTC. Full variable domain (rest looked up from reference TRBV12-5 and TRBJ2-7): DARVTQTPRHKVTEMGQEVTMRCQPILGHNTVFWYRQTMMQGLELLAYFRNRAPLDDSGMPKDRFSAEMPDATLATLKIQPSEPRDSAVYFCASGLVEGYEQYFGPGTRLTVT.

The chain has TRBV28 and TRBJ2-5; tentatively, D is TRBD2 (6 bases). Germline V lookup: CDR1 MDHEN, CDR2 SYDVKM. V gave up 6 bases and J gave up 1 base, with 12 bases separating them. CDR3 length: 14 amino acids. The CDR3 loop is CASSWEALQETQYF. The CDR3 bases are TGTGCCAGCAGCTGGGAGGCACTCCAAGAGACCCAGTACTTC.